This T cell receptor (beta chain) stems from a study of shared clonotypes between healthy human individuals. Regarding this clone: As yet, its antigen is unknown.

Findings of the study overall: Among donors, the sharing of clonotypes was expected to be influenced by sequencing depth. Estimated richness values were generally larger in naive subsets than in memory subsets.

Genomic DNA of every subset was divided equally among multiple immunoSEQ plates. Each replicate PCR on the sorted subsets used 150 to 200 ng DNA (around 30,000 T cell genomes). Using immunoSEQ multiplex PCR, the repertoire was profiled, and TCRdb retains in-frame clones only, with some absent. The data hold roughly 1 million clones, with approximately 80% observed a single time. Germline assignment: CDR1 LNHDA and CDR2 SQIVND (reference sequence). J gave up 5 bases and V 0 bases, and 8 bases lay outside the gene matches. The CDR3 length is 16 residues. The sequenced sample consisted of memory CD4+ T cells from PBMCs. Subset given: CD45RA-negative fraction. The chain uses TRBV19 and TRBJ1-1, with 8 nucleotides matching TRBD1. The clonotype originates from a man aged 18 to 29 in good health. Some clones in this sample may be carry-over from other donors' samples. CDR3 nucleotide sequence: TGTGCCAGTAGTATAGATATAACAGGGGGGGATACTGAAGCTTTCTTT. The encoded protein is CASSIDITGGDTEAFF.